Below are 25 T cell receptor beta chains sequenced from a single sample in a study of blood T cells in healthy people across ages. With a J-beta primer mix and a sample-barcoded 5' primer, a second PCR ran about 7 to 11 cycles. MiXCR, run by TCRdb on the 5' RACE reads, gives a single entry per CDR3 protein. Of 1.5 million to 2 million distinct CDR3 sequences listed, roughly 28% are singletons. The sample comprised blood. The source of these receptors is a woman younger than 45 in good health.

This clonotype occurred a few times. A much larger clone differs from this one at a single base, so this may be a read error. V is TRBV20-1 and J is TRBJ2-7; D might be TRBD1 (6 bases). This CDR3 comprises 16 residues. Germline assignment: CDR1 DFQATT and CDR2 SNEGSKA (reference sequence). CDR3 sequence (DNA): TGCGGCGGACGACAGGCCCCGGGACCAGCGATGGATGAGCAGTACTTC. It yields the protein CGGRQAPGPAMDEQYF.

As for this clonotype: A clone one base away is much larger, so this may be a read error. The genes are TRBV12-3 or TRBV12-4 and TRBJ2-7, with D hard to call. With 10 bases removed from V and 0 bases from J, the gap between germline ends came to 10 bases. The CDR3 spans 12 residues. CDR3 amino acids: CANGDNSYEQYF. As DNA, the CDR3 is TGTGCCAACGGAGATAACTCCTACGAGCAGTACTTC.

This clonotype has more than one count but fewer than ten. The V gene is TRBV28, the J gene TRBJ1-1; D uncertain. Trimming cost V 5 bases and J 0 bases, with 10 bases left between them. Germline V CDR1 and CDR2: MDHEN, SYDVKM. The CDR3 extends over 14 amino acids. The DNA for the CDR3 is TGTGCCAGCAGTCAGAGGGCATTGAACACTGAAGCTTTCTTT. It codes for CASSQRALNTEAFF.

The chain employs TRBV5-1 and TRBJ1-1; D call uncertain. Germline values: CDR1 SGHRS, CDR2 YFSETQ. There are 14 residues in the CDR3. The V gene lost 6 bases and the J gene lost 0 bases, with 12 bases spanning the gap. The CDR3 region is CASTSSVMNTEAFF. The CDR3 DNA is TGCGCCAGCACCTCATCAGTTATGAACACTGAAGCTTTCTTT.

This clonotype turned up a few times. This chain uses TRBV12-3 or TRBV12-4 with TRBJ1-4; D possibly corresponds to TRBD1 (6 bases). The ends were cut back, 6 bases at V and 10 bases at J, with 21 bases in the middle. The CDR3 contains 15 residues. This CDR3 is CASSAHGQMSRKLFF. The CDR3 nucleotides are TGTGCCAGCAGCGCCCATGGACAGATGTCTCGAAAACTGTTTTTT.

This clonotype was found a few times. The CDR3 is CASRNTGTVNTEAFF. The CDR3 coding sequence is TGCGCCAGCAGGAATACCGGGACAGTGAACACTGAAGCTTTCTTT. J is TRBJ1-1 and V is TRBV5-1; 7 bases fit TRBD1. Unmatched junction bases numbered 7, after V lost 5 bases and J lost 0 bases. The CDR3 runs 15 residues. The germline V gene encodes CDR1 SGHRS and CDR2 YFSETQ.

This rearrangement joins TRBV12-3 or TRBV12-4 to TRBJ2-3, with TRBD1 matching 7 bases. This CDR3 is built from 16 residues. V dropped 5 bases and J dropped 2; count of bases not matched to a gene: 10. The CDR3 DNA follows: TGTGCCAGCAGTCTCGACAGGGATGCGTCCACAGATACGCAGTATTTT. It specifies CASSLDRDASTDTQYF.

This clonotype was counted many times. This rearrangement joins TRBV12-3 or TRBV12-4 to TRBJ2-3, with D possibly being TRBD1 (5 bases). Trimming pared 6 bases from V and 7 bases from J, leaving 8 bases between. The CDR3 is made up of 11 amino acids. CDR3 protein: CASSQGNTQYF. The CDR3 DNA reads as TGTGCCAGCAGCCAGGGTAATACGCAGTATTTT.

The V gene is TRBV30, the J gene TRBJ1-1, with D perhaps matching TRBD1 (5 bases). This CDR3 comprises 11 residues. CDR1 GTSNPN and CDR2 SVGIG come from the germline V gene (reference sequence). CDR3 residues: CASEPGGKAFF. CDR3 nucleotides: TGTGCATCCGAGCCGGGGGGGAAAGCTTTCTTT.

This clonotype appeared a few times. A much larger clone lies a single base off, so this may be a read error. The chain combines TRBV5-1 with TRBJ2-1; D remains unclear. Judging by the DNA end, TRBJ2-7 fits better; the J call may be wrong. The CDR3 loop spans 14 amino acids. From germline, CDR1 is SGHRS and CDR2 YFSETQ. CDR3 DNA sequence: TGCGCCAGCAGCTTGGAGGGATCCTACAATGAGCAGTACTTC. Translation: CASSLEGSYNEQYF.

The table lists this clonotype with a few counts. The V gene is TRBV20-1, the J gene TRBJ2-7; D uncertain. The V end lost 5 bases, the J end lost 1 base, and 15 bases lay between the germline ends. Germline V lookup: CDR1 DFQATT, CDR2 SNEGSKA (reference sequence). The CDR3 spans 14 residues. CDR3: CSASPPLDSYEQYF. CDR3 coding DNA: TGCAGTGCTTCTCCCCCGTTGGATTCCTACGAGCAGTACTTC.

This clonotype has just a few counts. Since a much larger clone is just one base distant, this may be a read error. The chain couples TRBV20-1 to TRBJ2-1; a possible D gene is TRBD2 (6 bases). Germline V gene data show CDR1 as DFQATT and CDR2 as SNEGSKA (reference sequence). The V and J ends lost 8 bases and 7 bases respectively, with 9 bases between them. This CDR3 comprises 10 residues. This chain's CDR3 is CSTGGNEQFF. The CDR3 nucleotides read TGCAGTACTGGGGGGAATGAGCAGTTCTTC.

This clonotype was seen ten or more times. The gene calls are TRBV5-1 and TRBJ2-5; D not certain. The CDR3 covers 15 residues. The germline CDR1 and CDR2 sequences are SGHRS and YFSETQ. Trimming took 4 bases from V and 1 from J, leaving 14 bases between them. The CDR3 DNA is TGCGCCAGCAGCACGGGTACGGCACGCCAAGAGACCCAGTACTTC. Translation: CASSTGTARQETQYF.

This clonotype was detected many times. The chain couples TRBV12-3 or TRBV12-4 to TRBJ2-7, with D unclear. Trimming pared 2 bases from V and 2 bases from J, leaving 7 bases between. CDR3 length: 13 residues. The CDR3 region has the DNA TGTGCCAGCAGTTTACGTAAAGCCTACGAGCAGTACTTC. Its protein is CASSLRKAYEQYF.

This clonotype has only a few counts. The V and J genes are TRBV6-1 and TRBJ1-2; D is unresolved. Trimming pared 3 bases from V and 0 bases from J, leaving 14 bases between. The CDR3 has 16 residues. Germline loops: CDR1 MNHNS, CDR2 SASEGT. The CDR3 region has the DNA TGTGCCAGCAGTGACGTGAATGGCAGAGCTAACTATGGCTACACCTTC. Protein product: CASSDVNGRANYGYTF.

Note on this clonotype: A clone one base away is much larger, so this may be a read error. This CDR3 reads CASRPGTSGRPYNEQYF. In DNA form, the CDR3 reads TGTGCCAGCAGGCCCGGGACTAGCGGGAGGCCGTACAATGAGCAGTACTTC. The V gene is TRBV12-3 or TRBV12-4, the J gene TRBJ2-4, with 15 positions matching TRBD2. There are 17 residues in the CDR3. V lost 6 bases to trimming and J lost 13 bases; unmatched junction nucleotides: 16.

This clonotype was found many times. This chain connects TRBV12-3 or TRBV12-4 to TRBJ1-1, with D perhaps matching TRBD1 (5 bases). Trimming pared 8 bases from V and 0 bases from J, leaving 13 bases between. The CDR3 has 14 amino acids. In DNA, the CDR3 is TGTGCCAGCTCACGCCAGGGACTGAACACTGAAGCTTTCTTT. It is translated as CASSRQGLNTEAFF.

In the case of this clonotype: This may be a read error, as it is one base from a much larger clone. The chain combines TRBV5-6 with TRBJ2-5; 7 nucleotides agree with TRBD1. The CDR3 loop spans 14 amino acids. In germline, CDR1 is SGHDT, CDR2 YYEEEE. CDR3 bases: TGTGCCAGCAAATATGGGACAGTTCAAGGGACCCAGTACTTC. Translating gives CASKYGTVQGTQYF.

This clonotype was found many times. V and J are TRBV6-5 and TRBJ2-1; D is possibly TRBD1 or TRBD2 (5 bases each). This CDR3 comprises 14 residues. V gave up 0 bases and J gave up 5 bases, with 8 bases separating them. Germline V lookup: CDR1 MNHEY, CDR2 SVGAGI. CDR3 protein: CASSYSGVDNEQFF. CDR3 in DNA: TGTGCCAGCAGTTACTCGGGGGTGGACAATGAGCAGTTCTTC.

This clonotype has only a few counts. The rearrangement uses TRBV28 and TRBJ1-5, with D perhaps TRBD1 (6 bases). The germline gives CDR1 MDHEN, CDR2 SYDVKM. V gave up 11 bases and J gave up 5 bases, with 19 bases separating them. This CDR3 comprises 14 residues. The CDR3: CASRGGLSDQPQHF. CDR3 DNA sequence: TGTGCCTCGAGAGGGGGGCTCAGTGATCAGCCCCAGCATTTT.

The genes are TRBV7-2 and TRBJ2-1; D tentatively reads TRBD1 or TRBD2 (5 bases each). Trimming took 5 bases from V and 7 from J, leaving 15 bases between them. Germline CDR1 reads SGHTA; CDR2 reads FQGNSA. This CDR3 has 14 amino acids. CDR3 in DNA: TGTGCCAGCAGCCCCCTAAGGGGACCGAATGAGCAGTTCTTC. Its protein is CASSPLRGPNEQFF.

This clonotype was recorded many times. The chain uses TRBV9 and TRBJ2-5; D is uncertain. The CDR3 extends over 13 amino acids. V was trimmed by 4 bases and J by 5 bases, leaving 12 bases between them. CDR1 is SGDLS and CDR2 is YYNGEE in the germline V gene. DNA of the CDR3: TGTGCCAGCAGCCCCTCCAGTTGGGAGACCCAGTACTTC. This gives the protein CASSPSSWETQYF.

This clonotype has just a few counts. A read error may account for a junction end that differs from germline. The rearrangement uses TRBV6-2 or TRBV6-3 and TRBJ2-7; D might be TRBD2 (6 bases). Looked up from germline, CDR1 is MNHEY and CDR2 is SVGEGT. This CDR3 is 12 amino acids long. The CDR3, as DNA: TGTGCCAACAGTCATACTAGCAACGAGCAGTACTTC. This gives the protein CANSHTSNEQYF.

This clonotype was observed a handful of times. The chain carries TRBV11-2 and TRBJ1-5; D remains unclear. Germline CDR1 and CDR2: SGHAT and FQNNGV. Trimming left V 4 bases short and J 3 bases short, with 10 bases between. The CDR3 totals 14 residues. CDR3 nucleotides: TGTGCCAGCAGCTCACGGGGTACCAATCAGCCCCAGCATTTT. It is translated as CASSSRGTNQPQHF.

Of note for this clonotype: One end of the junction fails to match germline, which may point to a read error. The V gene is TRBV11-2, the J gene TRBJ2-1; D gene uncertain. The germline V gene encodes CDR1 SGHAT and CDR2 FQNNGV. There are 15 residues in the CDR3. The CDR3 is CANSLESAVGNEQFF. The DNA of the CDR3 is TGTGCCAACAGCTTAGAATCGGCAGTTGGCAATGAGCAGTTCTTC.